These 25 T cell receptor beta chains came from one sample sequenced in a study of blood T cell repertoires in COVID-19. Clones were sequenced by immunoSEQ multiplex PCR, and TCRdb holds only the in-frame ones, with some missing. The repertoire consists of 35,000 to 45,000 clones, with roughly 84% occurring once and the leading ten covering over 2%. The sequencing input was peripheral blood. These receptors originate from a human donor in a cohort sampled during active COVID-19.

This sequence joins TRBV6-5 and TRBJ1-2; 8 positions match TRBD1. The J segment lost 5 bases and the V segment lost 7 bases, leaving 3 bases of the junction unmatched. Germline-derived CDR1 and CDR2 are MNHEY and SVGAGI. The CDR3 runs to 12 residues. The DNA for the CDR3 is TGTGCCAGCAAGACAGGGGATTATGGCTACACCTTC. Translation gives CASKTGDYGYTF.

The CDR3 DNA reads TGTGCCAGCAGTGTTGACAGGTCCTCTGGGGCCAACGTCCTGACTTTC. This encodes CASSVDRSSGANVLTF. V gene TRBV6-1 combines with J gene TRBJ2-6; TRBD1 is a possible D gene (6 bases). Germline V CDR1 and CDR2: MNHNS, SASEGT. V was cut by 4 bases and J by 0 bases, with 10 bases left in between. The CDR3 covers 16 residues.

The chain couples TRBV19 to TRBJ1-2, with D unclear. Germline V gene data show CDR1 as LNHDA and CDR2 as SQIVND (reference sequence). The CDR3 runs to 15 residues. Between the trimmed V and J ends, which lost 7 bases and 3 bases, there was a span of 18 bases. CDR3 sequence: CASNKPAGLDYGYTF. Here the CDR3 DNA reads TGTGCCAGTAATAAACCGGCAGGACTAGACTATGGCTACACCTTC.

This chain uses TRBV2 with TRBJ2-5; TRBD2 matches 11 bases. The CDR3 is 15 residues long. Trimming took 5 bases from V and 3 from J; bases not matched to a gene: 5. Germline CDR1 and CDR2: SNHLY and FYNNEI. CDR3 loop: CASSLSGGAEETQYF. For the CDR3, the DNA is TGTGCCAGCAGTCTTAGCGGGGGGGCGGAAGAGACCCAGTACTTC.

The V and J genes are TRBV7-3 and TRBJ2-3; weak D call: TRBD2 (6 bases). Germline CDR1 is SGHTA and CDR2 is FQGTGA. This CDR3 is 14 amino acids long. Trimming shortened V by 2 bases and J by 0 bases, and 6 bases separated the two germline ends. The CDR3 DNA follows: TGTGCCAGCAGCTTAGGGACTAGCACAGATACGCAGTATTTT. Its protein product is CASSLGTSTDTQYF.

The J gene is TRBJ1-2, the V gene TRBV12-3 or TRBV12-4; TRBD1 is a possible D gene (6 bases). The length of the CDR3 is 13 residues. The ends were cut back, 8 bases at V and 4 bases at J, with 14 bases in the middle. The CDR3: CASLVVGGYGYTF. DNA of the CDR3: TGTGCCAGCCTGGTGGTAGGGGGCTATGGCTACACCTTC.

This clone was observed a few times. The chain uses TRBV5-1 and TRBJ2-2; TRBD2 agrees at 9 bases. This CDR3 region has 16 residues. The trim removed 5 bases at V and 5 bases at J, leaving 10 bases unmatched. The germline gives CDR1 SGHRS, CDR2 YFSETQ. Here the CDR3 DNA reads TGCGCCAGCAGTGGGTCCGCGGGGGGGCCTACCGGGGAGCTGTTTTTT. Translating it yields CASSGSAGGPTGELFF.

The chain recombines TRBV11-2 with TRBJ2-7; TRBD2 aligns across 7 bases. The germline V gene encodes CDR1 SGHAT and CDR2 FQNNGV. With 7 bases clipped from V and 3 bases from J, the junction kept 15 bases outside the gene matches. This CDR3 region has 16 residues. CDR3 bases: TGTGCCAGCAAAACCGGGCGGGGCAGCGGGAACTACGAGCAGTACTTC. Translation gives CASKTGRGSGNYEQYF. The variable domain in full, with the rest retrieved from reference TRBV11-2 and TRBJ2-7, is EAGVAQSPRYKIIEKRQSVAFWCNPISGHATLYWYQQILGQGPKLLIQFQNNGVVDDSQLPKDRFSAERLKGVDSTLKIQPAKLEDSAVYLCASKTGRGSGNYEQYFGPGTRLTVT.

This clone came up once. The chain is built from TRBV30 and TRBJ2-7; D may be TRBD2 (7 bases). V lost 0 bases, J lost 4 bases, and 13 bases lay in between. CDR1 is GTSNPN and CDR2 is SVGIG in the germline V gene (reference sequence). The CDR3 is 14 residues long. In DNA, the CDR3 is TGTGCCTGGAGTGTAGGGGGGGCAGGATACGAGCAGTACTTC. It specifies CAWSVGGAGYEQYF.

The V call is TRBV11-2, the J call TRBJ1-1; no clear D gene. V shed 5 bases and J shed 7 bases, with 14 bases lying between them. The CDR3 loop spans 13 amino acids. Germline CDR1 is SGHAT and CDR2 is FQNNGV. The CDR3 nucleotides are TGTGCCAGCAGCATTAGTAGAACGGGTGAAGCTTTCTTT. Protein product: CASSISRTGEAFF.

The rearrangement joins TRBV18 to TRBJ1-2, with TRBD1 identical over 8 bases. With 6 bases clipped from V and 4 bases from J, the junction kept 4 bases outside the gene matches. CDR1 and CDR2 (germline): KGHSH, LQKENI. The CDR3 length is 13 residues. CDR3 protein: CASSTTGGYGYTF. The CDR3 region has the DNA TGTGCCAGCTCGACTACAGGGGGCTATGGCTACACCTTC. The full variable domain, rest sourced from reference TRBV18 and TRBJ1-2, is NAGVMQNPRHLVRRRGQEARLRCSPMKGHSHVYWYRQLPEEGLKFMVYLQKENIIDESGMPKERFSAEFPKEGPSILRIQQVVRGDSAAYFCASSTTGGYGYTFGSGTRLTVV.

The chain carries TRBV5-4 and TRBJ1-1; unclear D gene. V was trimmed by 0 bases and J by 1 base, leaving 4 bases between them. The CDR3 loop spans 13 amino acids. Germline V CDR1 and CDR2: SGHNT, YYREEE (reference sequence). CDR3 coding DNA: TGTGCCAGCAGCTTGGCAGAGAACACTGAAGCTTTCTTT. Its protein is CASSLAENTEAFF.

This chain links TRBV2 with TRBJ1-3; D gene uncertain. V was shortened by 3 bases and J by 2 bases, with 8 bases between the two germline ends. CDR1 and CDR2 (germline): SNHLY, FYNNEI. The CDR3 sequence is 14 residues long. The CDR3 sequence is CASSESQTGNTIYF. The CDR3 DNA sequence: TGTGCCAGCAGTGAGTCCCAAACTGGAAACACCATATATTTT.

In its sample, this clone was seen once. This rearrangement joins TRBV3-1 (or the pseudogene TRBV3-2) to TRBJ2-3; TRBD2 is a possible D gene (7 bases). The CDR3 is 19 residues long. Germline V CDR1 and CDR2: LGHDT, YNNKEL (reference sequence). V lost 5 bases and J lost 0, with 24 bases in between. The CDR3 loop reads CASSSHGRGAPRSTDTQYF. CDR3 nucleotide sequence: TGTGCCAGCAGCTCCCATGGGAGGGGGGCCCCACGTAGCACAGATACGCAGTATTTT.

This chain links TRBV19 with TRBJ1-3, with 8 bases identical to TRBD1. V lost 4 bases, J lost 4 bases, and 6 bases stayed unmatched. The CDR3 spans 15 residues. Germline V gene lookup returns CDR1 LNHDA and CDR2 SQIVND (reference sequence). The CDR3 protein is CASSTTGDPGNTIYF. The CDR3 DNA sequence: TGTGCCAGTAGTACGACAGGGGATCCCGGAAACACCATATATTTT.

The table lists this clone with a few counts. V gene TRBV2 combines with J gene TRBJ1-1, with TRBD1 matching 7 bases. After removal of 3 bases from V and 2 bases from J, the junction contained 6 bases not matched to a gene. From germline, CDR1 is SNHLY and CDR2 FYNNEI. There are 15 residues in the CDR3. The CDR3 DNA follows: TGTGCCAGCAGTGATGTAGGGACAGCAAACACTGAAGCTTTCTTT. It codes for CASSDVGTANTEAFF.

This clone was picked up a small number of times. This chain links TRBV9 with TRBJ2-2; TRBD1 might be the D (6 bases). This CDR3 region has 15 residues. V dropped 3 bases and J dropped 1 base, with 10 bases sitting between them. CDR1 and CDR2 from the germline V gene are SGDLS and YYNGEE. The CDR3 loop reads CASSGGQRNTGELFF. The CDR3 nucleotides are TGTGCCAGCAGCGGCGGACAGAGGAACACCGGGGAGCTGTTTTTT. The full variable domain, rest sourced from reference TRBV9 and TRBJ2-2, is DSGVTQTPKHLITATGQRVTLRCSPRSGDLSVYWYQQSLDQGLQFLIQYYNGEERAKGNILERFSAQQFPDLHSELNLSSLELGDSALYFCASSGGQRNTGELFFGEGSRLTVL.

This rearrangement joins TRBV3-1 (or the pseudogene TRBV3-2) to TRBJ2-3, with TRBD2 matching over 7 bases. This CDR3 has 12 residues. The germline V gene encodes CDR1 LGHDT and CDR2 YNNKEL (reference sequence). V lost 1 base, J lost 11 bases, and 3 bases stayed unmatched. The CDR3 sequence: CASSQVTGGQYF. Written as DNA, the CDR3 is TGTGCCAGCAGCCAAGTAACGGGGGGGCAGTATTTT.

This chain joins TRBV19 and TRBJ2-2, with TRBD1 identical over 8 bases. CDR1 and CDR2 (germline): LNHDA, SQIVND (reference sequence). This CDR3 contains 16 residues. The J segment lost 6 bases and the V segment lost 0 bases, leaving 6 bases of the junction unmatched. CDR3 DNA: TGTGCCAGTAGTATAGATCTACAGGGGGTTGCCGGGGAGCTGTTTTTT. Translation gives CASSIDLQGVAGELFF.

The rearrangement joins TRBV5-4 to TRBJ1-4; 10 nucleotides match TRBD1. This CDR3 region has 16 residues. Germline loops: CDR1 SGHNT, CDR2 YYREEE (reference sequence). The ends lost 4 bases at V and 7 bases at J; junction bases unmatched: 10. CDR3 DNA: TGTGCCAGCAGCGGAGCCGGGACAGGGGATGGTGAAAAACTGTTTTTT. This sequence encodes CASSGAGTGDGEKLFF.

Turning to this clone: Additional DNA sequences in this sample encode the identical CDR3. CDR3: CASSPGGGVAQHF. DNA of the CDR3: TGTGCCAGCAGTCCAGGGGGCGGAGTGGCCCAGCATTTT. The rearrangement uses TRBV2 and TRBJ1-5; 8 bases agree with TRBD1. The V gene's germline CDR1 is SNHLY and CDR2 FYNNEI. V trimming: 5 bases; J trimming: 11 bases; junction bases outside the gene matches: 8. The CDR3 length is 13 residues.

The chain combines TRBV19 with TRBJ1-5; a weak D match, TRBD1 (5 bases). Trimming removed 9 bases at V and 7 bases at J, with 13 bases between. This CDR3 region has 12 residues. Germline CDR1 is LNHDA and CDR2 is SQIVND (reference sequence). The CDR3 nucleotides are TGTGCCAGCAAATGGGGGGAACAGCCCCAGCATTTT. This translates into CASKWGEQPQHF. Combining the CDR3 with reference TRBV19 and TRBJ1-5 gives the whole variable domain DGGITQSPKYLFRKEGQNVTLSCEQNLNHDAMYWYRQDPGQGLRLIYYSQIVNDFQKGDIAEGYSVSREKKESFPLTVTSAQKNPTAFYLCASKWGEQPQHFGDGTRLSIL.

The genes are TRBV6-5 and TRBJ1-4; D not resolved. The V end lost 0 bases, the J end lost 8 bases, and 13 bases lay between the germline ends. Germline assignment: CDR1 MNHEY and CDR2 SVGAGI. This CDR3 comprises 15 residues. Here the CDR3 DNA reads TGTGCCAGCAGTTACTCCGCGGGGTACATCGAAAAACTGTTTTTT. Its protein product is CASSYSAGYIEKLFF.

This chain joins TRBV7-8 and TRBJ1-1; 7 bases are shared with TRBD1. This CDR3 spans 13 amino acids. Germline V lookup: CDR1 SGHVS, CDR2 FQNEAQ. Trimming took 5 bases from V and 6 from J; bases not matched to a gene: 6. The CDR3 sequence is CASSIDREAEAFF. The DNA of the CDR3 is TGTGCCAGCAGCATAGACAGGGAAGCTGAAGCTTTCTTT.

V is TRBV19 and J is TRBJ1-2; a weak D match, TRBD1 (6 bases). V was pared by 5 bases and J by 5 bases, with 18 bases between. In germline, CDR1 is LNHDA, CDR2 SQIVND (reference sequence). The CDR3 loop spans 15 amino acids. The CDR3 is CASSLSGQPIYGYTF. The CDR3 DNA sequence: TGTGCCAGTAGTCTATCCGGACAGCCTATATATGGCTACACCTTC.